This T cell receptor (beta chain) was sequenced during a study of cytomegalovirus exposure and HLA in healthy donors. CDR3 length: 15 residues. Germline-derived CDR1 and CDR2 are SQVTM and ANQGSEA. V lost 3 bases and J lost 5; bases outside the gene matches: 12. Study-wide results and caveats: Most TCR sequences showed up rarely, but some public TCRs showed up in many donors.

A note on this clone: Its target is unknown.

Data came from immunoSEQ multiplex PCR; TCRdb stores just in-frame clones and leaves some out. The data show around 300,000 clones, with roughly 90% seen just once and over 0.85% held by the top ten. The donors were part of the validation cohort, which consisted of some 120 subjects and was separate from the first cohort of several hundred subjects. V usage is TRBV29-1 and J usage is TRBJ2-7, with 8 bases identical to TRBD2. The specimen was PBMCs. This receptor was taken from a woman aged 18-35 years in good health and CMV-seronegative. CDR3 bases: TGCAGCGTTGACGGACTAGCAGCGGGGGAGAACGAGCAGTACTTC. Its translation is CSVDGLAAGENEQYF.